This TCR beta chain was obtained from a study of blood T cell repertoires in COVID-19. Looking at the study overall: The United States, Italy and Spain supplied acute and convalescent COVID-19 samples. PBMCs, B-cell-depleted T cells, or T cells were the source of the cDNA or gDNA that made up the material.

The V gene's germline CDR1 is SGHVS and CDR2 FQNEAQ. The CDR3 spans 13 residues. V dropped 4 bases and J dropped 2 bases, with 7 bases sitting between them. In the original analysis: Amplification with reference gene primers provided the estimates of nucleated cell counts. This table comes from immunoSEQ multiplex PCR, and its TCRdb copy is limited to in-frame clones, with some not included. V and J calls and clone size follow that table, whereas D and trimming were derived from the DNA. The profile shows tens of thousands of clones, over 85% of them singletons. The V gene is TRBV7-8, the J gene TRBJ2-3; perhaps TRBD2 as D (5 bases). The origin of this receptor is a human donor with active COVID-19. The donor label of this sample is uncertain. The sample taken for sequencing was peripheral blood. In nucleotides, the CDR3 is TGTGCCAGCAGCTCGAGGGACACAGATACGCAGTATTTT. Translated: CASSSRDTDTQYF.